The 18 T cell receptor beta chains presented below share a single source sample, sequenced in a study of a mutant IDH1 vaccine in newly diagnosed glioma. Clones were read by immunoSEQ multiplex PCR, and TCRdb kept only the in-frame ones, dropping some. The data contain 77,000 or so clones, approximately 85% of them singletons. Antigens for these TCRs are unknown. Time point of the sample: week 23, last vaccination. Vaccine doses each comprised 300 ug of mutant IDH1 20-mer peptide, with topical imiquimod. The sequenced sample was PBMCs, obtained from a glioma patient whose treatment included an IDH1 peptide vaccine. The receptor source for this set is a woman aged 45-60 years with glioma.

In this sample, this clone turned up once. V and J are TRBV5-1 and TRBJ2-3; the match to TRBD1 covers 7 bases. The germline V gene has CDR1 SGHRS and CDR2 YFSETQ. The CDR3 is 16 amino acids. V lost 4 bases and J lost 0; bases outside the gene matches: 8. CDR3 sequence (DNA): TGCGCCAGCAGCGCCGGACAGGTGTCTAGCACAGATACGCAGTATTTT. Its translation is CASSAGQVSSTDTQYF. Full variable domain (missing parts from reference TRBV5-1 and TRBJ2-3): KAGVTQTPRYLIKTRGQQVTLSCSPISGHRSVSWYQQTPGQGLQFLFEYFSETQRNKGNFPGRFSGRQFSNSRSEMNVSTLELGDSALYLCASSAGQVSSTDTQYFGPGTRLTVL.

CDR3 sequence (DNA): TGTGCCAGCAGCCGCGAGGCGGCGGGGTACAATGAGCAGTTCTTC. Its translation is CASSREAAGYNEQFF. The chain uses TRBV11-2 and TRBJ2-1, with D possibly being TRBD2 (6 bases). Germline CDR1 is SGHAT and CDR2 is FQNNGV. The V end lost 5 bases, the J end lost 4 bases, and 15 bases lay between the germline ends. The length of the CDR3 is 15 residues. Based on the CDR3 plus reference TRBV11-2 and TRBJ2-1, the full variable domain is EAGVAQSPRYKIIEKRQSVAFWCNPISGHATLYWYQQILGQGPKLLIQFQNNGVVDDSQLPKDRFSAERLKGVDSTLKIQPAKLEDSAVYLCASSREAAGYNEQFFGPGTRLTVL.

This clone was seen a few times. This chain links TRBV7-9 with TRBJ2-1; 7 bases agree with TRBD1. The germline V gene has CDR1 SEHNR and CDR2 FQNEAQ (reference sequence). The V and J ends lost 5 bases and 8 bases, in that order; junction bases with no gene match: 9. The CDR3 length is 14 residues. CDR3 sequence: CASSQRQGWDEQFF. The CDR3 coding sequence is TGTGCCAGCAGCCAGAGACAGGGTTGGGATGAGCAGTTCTTC.

The gene calls are TRBV7-2 and TRBJ2-1; D is unclear. The CDR3 contains 14 residues. Trimming removed 1 base at V and 4 bases at J, with 8 bases between. Germline-derived CDR1 and CDR2 are SGHTA and FQGNSA. The CDR3 here is CASSLVLVYNEQFF. The CDR3, as DNA: TGTGCCAGCAGCTTAGTTCTTGTATACAATGAGCAGTTCTTC.

The chain recombines TRBV5-1 with TRBJ2-5, with D perhaps matching TRBD1 (6 bases). Germline CDR1 and CDR2: SGHRS and YFSETQ. The CDR3 extends over 15 amino acids. V was trimmed by 2 bases and J by 2 bases, leaving 13 bases between them. Written as DNA, the CDR3 is TGCGCCAGCAGCTTAAGGGCAGGGGCACAAGAGACCCAGTACTTC. This sequence encodes CASSLRAGAQETQYF.

This rearrangement joins TRBV10-2 to TRBJ2-7; D unresolved. This CDR3 spans 13 amino acids. Germline V gene sequence: CDR1 WSHSY, CDR2 SAAADI. Trimming left V 6 bases short and J 7 bases short, with 16 bases between. The CDR3 nucleotides are TGCGCCAGCAGGAGGCATGGGGTTCGGGAGCAGTACTTC. Its translation: CASRRHGVREQYF.

The chain is built from TRBV29-1 and TRBJ2-2; 8 nucleotides match TRBD1. Germline lookup yields CDR1 SQVTM and CDR2 ANQGSEA. The CDR3 covers 14 residues. V lost 7 bases and J lost 0; bases outside the gene matches: 4. Here the CDR3 DNA reads TGCAGCGCCCAGACAGGGGCGAACACCGGGGAGCTGTTTTTT. Translation gives CSAQTGANTGELFF.

J is TRBJ1-6 and V is TRBV27; 11 bases are shared with TRBD1. Trimming removed 0 bases from V and 7 bases from J; junction bases left unmatched: 8. The germline V gene encodes CDR1 MNHEY and CDR2 SMNVEV (reference sequence). This CDR3 comprises 18 residues. The CDR3 DNA is TGTGCCAGCAGTTTATCGGGGACAGGGGGGGCTTGGAATTCACCCCTCCACTTT. Translating it yields CASSLSGTGGAWNSPLHF.

This chain joins TRBV6-5 and TRBJ1-1, with TRBD1 matching 8 bases. This CDR3 comprises 14 residues. The trim removed 4 bases at V and 7 bases at J, leaving 8 bases unmatched. Per the germline V gene, CDR1 is MNHEY and CDR2 is SVGAGI. The chain's CDR3 is CASSLDRGALEAFF. In DNA, the CDR3 is TGTGCCAGCAGTTTAGACAGGGGAGCACTTGAAGCTTTCTTT.

This clone turned up a few times. CDR3 in amino acids: CSAPPRETQYF. The CDR3 coding sequence is TGCAGTGCCCCGCCCCGAGAGACCCAGTACTTC. The chain has TRBV20-1 and TRBJ2-5; D is undetermined. Trimming pared 6 bases from V and 4 bases from J, leaving 9 bases between. Germline CDR1 DFQATT, CDR2 SNEGSKA (reference sequence). The CDR3 has 11 residues.

The chain carries TRBV9 and TRBJ2-3; D not certain. V lost 0 bases, J lost 2 bases, and 16 bases lay in between. The CDR3 totals 17 residues. The V gene's germline CDR1 is SGDLS and CDR2 YYNGEE. CDR3 nucleotide sequence: TGTGCCAGCAGCGTAGAGGACGATCTATTATTCACAGATACGCAGTATTTT. The encoded protein is CASSVEDDLLFTDTQYF.

V and J are TRBV28 and TRBJ2-7; D may be TRBD2 (5 bases). The CDR3 has 14 residues. Germline V gene data show CDR1 as MDHEN and CDR2 as SYDVKM. Trimming pared 8 bases from V and 4 bases from J, leaving 18 bases between. CDR3 nucleotides: TGTGCCAGCCCCGGACGTCACGGGATGTACGAGCAGTACTTC. It encodes CASPGRHGMYEQYF.

A single count supports this clone. V gene TRBV5-1 combines with J gene TRBJ1-1; D unclear. V was cut by 3 bases and J by 5 bases, with 14 bases left in between. This CDR3 spans 14 amino acids. The germline gives CDR1 SGHRS, CDR2 YFSETQ. The CDR3 is CASSSLLRGTEAFF. As DNA, the CDR3 is TGCGCCAGCAGCTCCCTTCTGCGAGGGACTGAAGCTTTCTTT. The entire variable domain, with the rest obtained from reference TRBV5-1 and TRBJ1-1, is as follows: KAGVTQTPRYLIKTRGQQVTLSCSPISGHRSVSWYQQTPGQGLQFLFEYFSETQRNKGNFPGRFSGRQFSNSRSEMNVSTLELGDSALYLCASSSLLRGTEAFFGQGTRLTVV.

The chain carries TRBV27 and TRBJ2-6; D gene uncertain. This CDR3 is 14 amino acids long. CDR1 MNHEY and CDR2 SMNVEV come from the germline V gene (reference sequence). Deletions cut 7 bases from V and 3 bases from J, with 10 bases between. In DNA form, the CDR3 reads TGTGCCAGCACCTTAGTGGGTGGGGCCAACGTCCTGACTTTC. Protein product: CASTLVGGANVLTF.

This rearrangement joins TRBV30 to TRBJ1-5; 12 bases agree with TRBD1. The J segment lost 8 bases and the V segment lost 1 base, leaving 15 bases of the junction unmatched. The CDR3 length is 18 residues. Germline lookup yields CDR1 GTSNPN and CDR2 SVGIG (reference sequence). The CDR3 loop is CAWSDTSTGTGGWEPQHF. The CDR3 bases are TGTGCCTGGAGTGACACCTCTACCGGGACAGGGGGCTGGGAGCCCCAGCATTTT.

The table lists this clone with a few counts. V and J are TRBV4-1 and TRBJ2-7, with 7 bases aligning to TRBD2. Per germline, CDR1 MGHRA and CDR2 YSYEKL. V lost 1 base, J lost 6 bases, and 6 bases stayed unmatched. This CDR3 region has 14 residues. CDR3 in amino acids: CASSQGLGRAEQYF. The CDR3 DNA is TGCGCCAGCAGCCAAGGGCTGGGGAGGGCCGAGCAGTACTTC.

This rearrangement joins TRBV7-2 to TRBJ1-5; D unresolved. CDR1 SGHTA and CDR2 FQGNSA come from the germline V gene. Trimming stripped 2 bases from V and 5 bases from J, with 7 bases between. The length of the CDR3 is 13 residues. This CDR3 reads CASSLRGDQPQHF. The CDR3 nucleotides read TGTGCCAGCAGCTTAAGAGGAGATCAGCCCCAGCATTTT.

V gene TRBV2 combines with J gene TRBJ2-4; no reliable D call. V dropped 4 bases and J dropped 1 base, with 8 bases sitting between them. The germline gives CDR1 SNHLY, CDR2 FYNNEI. The CDR3 runs to 14 residues. The CDR3 protein is CASSAERAKNIQYF. The CDR3 bases are TGTGCCAGCAGTGCGGAACGGGCCAAAAACATTCAGTACTTC. Full variable domain (missing parts from reference TRBV2 and TRBJ2-4): EPEVTQTPSHQVTQMGQEVILRCVPISNHLYFYWYRQILGQKVEFLVSFYNNEISEKSEIFDDQFSVERPDGSNFTLKIRSTKLEDSAMYFCASSAERAKNIQYFGAGTRLSVL.